The rows below give T cell receptor beta chains drawn from one sample of a study of shared clonotypes between healthy human individuals. Assay: immunoSEQ multiplex PCR; the TCRdb copy retains only in-frame clones and omits some. The table has more than 1 million clones, 75% to 80% seen once. Material: memory CD4+ T cells from PBMCs. Receptors originate from a man between 18 and 35 years old in good health. Some clones in this sample may be carry-over from other donors' samples. Each CDR3 is given with its conserved first and last residue. Fields, in order: D gene, J gene, V gene, clone size, CDR3 DNA, CDR3 protein. A D gene is named only where the DNA matches it firmly. Clone sizes are given selectively: once, few, many, or a class where the clone is expanded.

d_gene: .; j_gene: TRBJ1-1; v_gene: TRBV7-8; abundance: .; CDR3nt: TGTGCCAGCAGCTTACGGGGGCGAGGGTACACTGAAGCTTTCTTT; CDR3aa: CASSLRGRGYTEAFF
d_gene: TRBD1; j_gene: TRBJ1-1; v_gene: TRBV11-2; abundance: once; CDR3nt: TGTGCCAGCAGCCTGACAGGGTCTCCGGGTACTGAAGCTTTCTTT; CDR3aa: CASSLTGSPGTEAFF
d_gene: .; j_gene: TRBJ1-5; v_gene: TRBV6-1; abundance: .; CDR3nt: TGTGCCAGCACTGCCAGCAGGGCAGGGCAGCCCCAGCATTTT; CDR3aa: CASTASRAGQPQHF
d_gene: .; j_gene: TRBJ2-3; v_gene: TRBV18; abundance: .; CDR3nt: TGTGCCAGCTCACCGTCTCGAGATACGCAGTATTTT; CDR3aa: CASSPSRDTQYF
d_gene: .; j_gene: TRBJ2-5; v_gene: TRBV10-2; abundance: .; CDR3nt: TGCGCCAGCGGAGGTCGAGGGCAAGAGACCCAGTACTTC; CDR3aa: CASGGRGQETQYF
d_gene: .; j_gene: TRBJ2-3; v_gene: TRBV7-2; abundance: .; CDR3nt: TGTGCCAGCAGCTTAGGACCCGTCGAGGCAGATACGCAGTATTTT; CDR3aa: CASSLGPVEADTQYF
d_gene: .; j_gene: TRBJ1-5; v_gene: TRBV28; abundance: .; CDR3nt: TGTGCCAGCAGTTTATCGCTGAGGCAGCCCCAGCATTTT; CDR3aa: CASSLSLRQPQHF
d_gene: .; j_gene: TRBJ1-5; v_gene: TRBV9; abundance: .; CDR3nt: TGTGCCAGCAGCGTATGGGGGGTGGGACAGCCCCAGCATTTT; CDR3aa: CASSVWGVGQPQHF
d_gene: .; j_gene: TRBJ2-5; v_gene: TRBV27; abundance: .; CDR3nt: TGTGCCAGCAGTTTGACGTCCTTACAGACCCAGTACTTC; CDR3aa: CASSLTSLQTQYF
d_gene: .; j_gene: TRBJ2-3; v_gene: TRBV19; abundance: once; CDR3nt: TGTGCCAGTAGAGGAAGGGCCACAGATACGCAGTATTTT; CDR3aa: CASRGRATDTQYF
d_gene: .; j_gene: TRBJ1-6; v_gene: TRBV25-1; abundance: .; CDR3nt: TGTGCCAGCAGGACCTCCGTCGGTAACTCACCCCTCCACTTT; CDR3aa: CASRTSVGNSPLHF
d_gene: TRBD1; j_gene: TRBJ1-3; v_gene: TRBV6-1; abundance: .; CDR3nt: TGTGCCAGCAACTTACAGGGGAGCTCTGGAAACACCATATATTTT; CDR3aa: CASNLQGSSGNTIYF
d_gene: .; j_gene: TRBJ2-1; v_gene: TRBV7-7; abundance: .; CDR3nt: TGTGCCAGCAGCTTAACGGGGAACAATGAGCAGTTCTTC; CDR3aa: CASSLTGNNEQFF
d_gene: TRBD1; j_gene: TRBJ2-3; v_gene: TRBV29-1; abundance: .; CDR3nt: TGCAGCGCCCGGGCGGGACAGGGGAACACAGATACGCAGTATTTT; CDR3aa: CSARAGQGNTDTQYF
d_gene: .; j_gene: TRBJ2-3; v_gene: TRBV28; abundance: .; CDR3nt: TGTGCCAGCAGTTACCCGGCGGGTTCCTACACAGATACGCAGTATTTT; CDR3aa: CASSYPAGSYTDTQYF
d_gene: .; j_gene: TRBJ1-2; v_gene: TRBV6-5; abundance: few; CDR3nt: TGTGCCAGCAGTTCGGGGGCCCGGGGCTACACCTTC; CDR3aa: CASSSGARGYTF
d_gene: .; j_gene: TRBJ2-3; v_gene: TRBV6-1; abundance: once; CDR3nt: TGTGCCAGCAAAGCTAACAGGGACACAGATACGCAGTATTTT; CDR3aa: CASKANRDTDTQYF
d_gene: .; j_gene: TRBJ2-7; v_gene: TRBV28; abundance: .; CDR3nt: TGTGCCAGCAGTTTGGGGACAATCCCCGAGCAGTACTTC; CDR3aa: CASSLGTIPEQYF
d_gene: TRBD2; j_gene: TRBJ2-7; v_gene: TRBV2; abundance: .; CDR3nt: TGTGCCGGCACCCTCACGGCTAGCGGAGACGACGAGCAGTACTTC; CDR3aa: CAGTLTASGDDEQYF
d_gene: TRBD2; j_gene: TRBJ2-1; v_gene: TRBV7-9; abundance: .; CDR3nt: TGTGCCAGCAGCTTAGATATGGCGGGAGTGGGTAATGAGCAGTTCTTC; CDR3aa: CASSLDMAGVGNEQFF
d_gene: .; j_gene: TRBJ2-1; v_gene: TRBV6-8; abundance: few; CDR3nt: TGTGCCAGCCTACAGCCGGCATTCGAGTTCTTC; CDR3aa: CASLQPAFEFF
d_gene: .; j_gene: TRBJ1-3; v_gene: TRBV2; abundance: .; CDR3nt: TGTGCCAGCAGCTCGACGGGGATAGGGTCTGGAAACACCATATATTTT; CDR3aa: CASSSTGIGSGNTIYF
d_gene: TRBD2; j_gene: TRBJ2-1; v_gene: TRBV28; abundance: .; CDR3nt: TGTGCCAGCAGTCTAGCGGGAGGGGGATCCTACAATGAGCAGTTCTTC; CDR3aa: CASSLAGGGSYNEQFF
d_gene: .; j_gene: TRBJ2-3; v_gene: TRBV18; abundance: .; CDR3nt: TGTGCCAGCTCACCACCGCGGACAGCCGTCACAGATACGCAGTATTTT; CDR3aa: CASSPPRTAVTDTQYF
d_gene: .; j_gene: TRBJ2-7; v_gene: TRBV5-8; abundance: .; CDR3nt: TGTGCCAGCAGCCCTCGGCAGCCAATAGTCTACGAGCAGTACTTC; CDR3aa: CASSPRQPIVYEQYF
d_gene: TRBD1; j_gene: TRBJ1-1; v_gene: TRBV30; abundance: .; CDR3nt: TGTGCCTGGAGCCTTGGACAGGGGGCGATCACTGAAGCTTTCTTT; CDR3aa: CAWSLGQGAITEAFF
d_gene: TRBD1; j_gene: TRBJ2-5; v_gene: TRBV5-4; abundance: once; CDR3nt: TGTGCCAGCAGCTTCGGTCGACAGGGGGGGGAGACCCAGTACTTC; CDR3aa: CASSFGRQGGETQYF
d_gene: TRBD2; j_gene: TRBJ2-1; v_gene: TRBV6-4; abundance: .; CDR3nt: TGTGCCAGCAGTGAGTCGGTAGCGGGAGCTTCATATGAGCAGTTCTTC; CDR3aa: CASSESVAGASYEQFF
d_gene: .; j_gene: TRBJ2-7; v_gene: TRBV5-8; abundance: .; CDR3nt: TGTGCCAGCAGCTTGCGAACCTACGAGCAGTACTTC; CDR3aa: CASSLRTYEQYF
d_gene: TRBD2; j_gene: TRBJ2-1; v_gene: TRBV15; abundance: .; CDR3nt: TGTGCCACCAAAAAGCACGGGGCTAGCGGGTACAATGAGCAGTTCTTC; CDR3aa: CATKKHGASGYNEQFF
d_gene: TRBD2; j_gene: TRBJ2-3; v_gene: TRBV28; abundance: .; CDR3nt: TGTGCCAGCAGTTCCCCCGTTGGTAGCGGGAGGGCAGATACGCAGTATTTT; CDR3aa: CASSSPVGSGRADTQYF
d_gene: TRBD1; j_gene: TRBJ2-5; v_gene: TRBV6-5; abundance: .; CDR3nt: TGTGCCAGCAGGCGGGACAGGGGGCAAGAGACCCAGTACTTC; CDR3aa: CASRRDRGQETQYF
d_gene: .; j_gene: TRBJ2-1; v_gene: TRBV19; abundance: .; CDR3nt: TGTGCCAGTCAGACTGGGACCCGCGGATATGAGCAGTTCTTC; CDR3aa: CASQTGTRGYEQFF
d_gene: TRBD2; j_gene: TRBJ2-7; v_gene: TRBV9; abundance: .; CDR3nt: TGTGCCAGCAGCGTAGACACTAGCGGGCATTACGAGCAGTACTTC; CDR3aa: CASSVDTSGHYEQYF
d_gene: .; j_gene: TRBJ2-5; v_gene: TRBV27; abundance: once; CDR3nt: TGTGCCAGCAGTTCAGACAGGATTAAGAAGACCCAGTACTTC; CDR3aa: CASSSDRIKKTQYF
d_gene: .; j_gene: TRBJ2-5; v_gene: TRBV5-4; abundance: once; CDR3nt: TGTGCCAGCCATGTGGGAGTCCCCGGGACCCAGTACTTC; CDR3aa: CASHVGVPGTQYF
d_gene: .; j_gene: TRBJ2-5; v_gene: TRBV7-3; abundance: .; CDR3nt: TGTGCCAGCAGCTTAAACCCCCCAGGGGGGGAGACCCAGTACTTC; CDR3aa: CASSLNPPGGETQYF
d_gene: .; j_gene: TRBJ1-3; v_gene: TRBV2; abundance: few; CDR3nt: TGTGCCAGCAGTGTTAGTTCTGGAAACACCATATATTTT; CDR3aa: CASSVSSGNTIYF
d_gene: .; j_gene: TRBJ2-7; v_gene: TRBV11-2; abundance: .; CDR3nt: TGTGCCAGCAGCTTAGATCGTCCAGGGGGGTACGAGCAGTACTTC; CDR3aa: CASSLDRPGGYEQYF
d_gene: TRBD1; j_gene: TRBJ2-6; v_gene: TRBV28; abundance: .; CDR3nt: TGTGCCAGCAGCACACTCCCGGGACAGGGGGCGACTGGGGCCAACGTCCTGACTTTC; CDR3aa: CASSTLPGQGATGANVLTF